The 14 T cell receptor beta chains below come from one sample, sequenced in a study of neurological immune-mediated disorders. One entry per CDR3 protein results from TCRdb running MiXCR on the 5' RACE reads. Here the sample spans tens of thousands of distinct CDR3 sequences, roughly 14% being singletons. Sequencing was done on a sample of PBMCs. These receptors were collected from a female donor with HTLV-1-associated myelopathy (HAM/TSP).

This clonotype occurred many times. The gene calls are TRBV2 and TRBJ2-5; weak D call: TRBD1 (7 bases). Trimming took 8 bases from V and 2 from J, leaving 21 bases between them. CDR1 is SNHLY and CDR2 is FYNNEI in the germline V gene. This CDR3 has 16 amino acids. The CDR3 nucleotides are TGTGCCAGCGCAGGAGCGTCAGGGGGGAGGCAAGAGACCCAGTACTTC. Translation: CASAGASGGRQETQYF.

This clonotype was detected ten times or more. This chain uses TRBV3-1 with TRBJ1-2; 7 positions agree with TRBD1. From germline, CDR1 is LGHDT and CDR2 YNNKEL (reference sequence). J lost 3 bases, V lost 4 bases, and 8 bases had no gene match. The CDR3 is 15 amino acids. Here the CDR3 reads CASSPFVTGDYGYTF. In nucleotides, the CDR3 is TGTGCCAGCAGCCCTTTCGTTACAGGGGACTATGGCTACACCTTC.

There are many counts of this clonotype. The V call is TRBV7-3, the J call TRBJ2-1, with 11 nucleotides matching TRBD1. This CDR3 is built from 16 residues. Trimming removed 5 bases from V and 7 bases from J; junction bases left unmatched: 10. Per the germline V gene, CDR1 is SGHTA and CDR2 is FQGTGA. The CDR3 region has the DNA TGTGCCAGCAGCCCTCCCCCGGGACAGGGGGGAAATGAGCAGTTCTTC. This sequence encodes CASSPPPGQGGNEQFF.

Only one count was recorded for this clonotype. This chain uses TRBV5-1 with TRBJ2-5; 11 positions agree with TRBD1. The CDR3 length is 15 residues. J was trimmed by 4 bases and V by 5 bases; bases with no gene match: 7. Germline loops: CDR1 SGHRS, CDR2 YFSETQ. The CDR3 loop is CASSFRTGGLETQYF. The DNA for the CDR3 is TGCGCCAGCAGTTTCAGGACAGGGGGCCTAGAGACCCAGTACTTC.

The table lists this clonotype with many counts. As DNA, the CDR3 is TGCAGTGCTAGAGAGGGCACTACAGATACGCAGTATTTT. This sequence encodes CSAREGTTDTQYF. The genes are TRBV20-1 and TRBJ2-3; D is uncertain. The germline V and J ends were trimmed by 0 bases and 3 bases, with 7 bases remaining between them. CDR3 length equals 13 residues. Germline CDR1 and CDR2: DFQATT and SNEGSKA (reference sequence).

Many counts were recorded for this clonotype. This chain connects TRBV24-1 to TRBJ2-3; D might be TRBD2 (5 bases). Trimming removed 9 bases at V and 2 bases at J, with 14 bases between. The CDR3 totals 14 residues. CDR1 KGHDR and CDR2 SFDVKD come from the germline V gene. CDR3 protein: CATAEGDHTDTQYF. The CDR3, as DNA: TGTGCCACCGCTGAGGGAGACCACACAGATACGCAGTATTTT.

This clonotype was seen many times. This chain joins TRBV5-1 and TRBJ2-5; 12 bases line up with TRBD2. The germline gives CDR1 SGHRS, CDR2 YFSETQ. CDR3 length: 15 residues. Trimming took 5 bases from V and 4 from J; bases not matched to a gene: 6. The CDR3 region has the DNA TGCGCCAGCAGTCGGACTAGCGGGGAGGGAGAGACCCAGTACTTC. This gives the protein CASSRTSGEGETQYF.

In its sample, this clonotype was seen many times. CDR3 sequence: CSARETGGGAYNEQFF. CDR3 DNA: TGCAGTGCTAGAGAAACAGGTGGGGGTGCCTACAATGAGCAGTTCTTC. The chain is built from TRBV20-1 and TRBJ2-1; D may be TRBD1 or TRBD2 (5 bases each). The CDR3 length is 16 residues. Germline CDR1 reads DFQATT; CDR2 reads SNEGSKA (reference sequence). Deletions cut 0 bases from V and 2 bases from J, with 14 bases between.

In this sample, this clonotype turned up many times. The CDR3 DNA sequence: TGCAGTGCTAGCGGGGGGGATTCCTACAATGAGCAGTTCTTC. Translating it yields CSASGGDSYNEQFF. V is TRBV20-1 and J is TRBJ2-1; 8 bases fit TRBD2. CDR1 and CDR2 from the germline V gene are DFQATT and SNEGSKA (reference sequence). This CDR3 contains 14 residues. The V gene end was trimmed by 3 bases and the J gene end by 1 base; junction bases not matched to a gene: 2.

This clonotype was observed at least ten times. The V call is TRBV20-1, the J call TRBJ2-7; D remains ambiguous. The CDR3 loop spans 11 amino acids. Trimming took off 5 bases at V and 3 bases at J, with 8 bases between the two ends. CDR1 DFQATT and CDR2 SNEGSKA come from the germline V gene (reference sequence). CDR3 in amino acids: CSAPRSYEQYF. As DNA, the CDR3 is TGCAGTGCTCCGAGGAGCTACGAGCAGTACTTC.

This clonotype was recorded at least ten times. The chain carries TRBV6-5 and TRBJ1-2, with 8 bases that match TRBD1. The CDR3 spans 14 residues. The germline V gene has CDR1 MNHEY and CDR2 SVGAGI. The junction had 9 bases not matched to a gene; V was cut back by 5 bases and J by 7 bases. The CDR3 DNA sequence: TGTGCCAGCAGTCAATCCGGGACAGGTGGTGGCTACACCTTC. Its translation is CASSQSGTGGGYTF.

In this sample, this clonotype turned up many times. The V and J genes are TRBV5-1 and TRBJ1-1; TRBD1 is a possible D gene (6 bases). Trimming removed 4 bases at V and 5 bases at J, with 15 bases between. This CDR3 spans 14 amino acids. The germline CDR1 and CDR2 sequences are SGHRS and YFSETQ. CDR3 bases: TGCGCCAGCAGCCATCAACAGGGAGGGACTGAAGCTTTCTTT. It translates to CASSHQQGGTEAFF.

In its sample, this clonotype was seen many times. This chain uses TRBV7-3 with TRBJ2-3; the D is unclear. Trimming removed 5 bases at V and 4 bases at J, with 16 bases between. This CDR3 contains 15 residues. The germline gives CDR1 SGHTA, CDR2 FQGTGA. The CDR3 bases are TGTGCCAGCAGCGCAAAACCCGGAGTTCCAGATACGCAGTATTTT. Amino acid sequence: CASSAKPGVPDTQYF.

This clonotype came up many times. Sequence at one end of the junction differs from germline and may be a read error. V is TRBV7-6 and J is TRBJ2-1, with D perhaps TRBD2 (5 bases). CDR1 SGHVS and CDR2 FNYEAQ come from the germline V gene. The CDR3 runs 13 residues. The CDR3 nucleotides are TGTGCCACCAGCGGCCTCTGGGACAATGAGCAGTTCTTC. Translating it yields CATSGLWDNEQFF. Drawing the rest from reference TRBV7-6 and TRBJ2-1, the complete variable domain is GAGVSQSPRYKVTKRGQDVALRCDPISGHVSLYWYRQALGQGPEFLTYFNYEAQQDKSGLPNDRFSAERPEGSISTLTIQRTEQRDSAMYRCATSGLWDNEQFFGPGTRLTVL.